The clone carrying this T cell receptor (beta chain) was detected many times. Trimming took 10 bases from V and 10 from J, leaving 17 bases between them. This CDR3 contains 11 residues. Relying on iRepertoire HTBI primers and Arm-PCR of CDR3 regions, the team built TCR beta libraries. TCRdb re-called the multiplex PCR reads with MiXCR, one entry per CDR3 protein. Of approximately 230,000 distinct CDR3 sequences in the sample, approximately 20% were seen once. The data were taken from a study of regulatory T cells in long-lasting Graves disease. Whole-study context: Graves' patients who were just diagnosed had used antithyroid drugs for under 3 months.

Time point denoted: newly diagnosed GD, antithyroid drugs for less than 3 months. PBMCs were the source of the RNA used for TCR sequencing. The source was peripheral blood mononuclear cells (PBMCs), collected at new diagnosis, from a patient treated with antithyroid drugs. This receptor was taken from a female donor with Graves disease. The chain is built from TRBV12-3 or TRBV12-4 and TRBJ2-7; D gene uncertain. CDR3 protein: CATSQGDLQYF. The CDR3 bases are TGTGCCACCTCTCAAGGTGACCTCCAGTACTTC.